Here is one TCR beta chain with its context. This clone's antigen is unknown. Within one base of it there is no much larger clone, and no base qualities were kept. The record originates from a study of CD8+CD57+ T cells in acquired aplastic anemia (dated by TCRdb to 2016 to 2019). Broadly, across the study: Extracted DNA from sorted CD4+ and CD8+ cells averaged around 2.9 ug, ranging from roughly 0.2 to 30 ug. An average of roughly 10 million reads for CD4+ cells and approximately 11 million reads for CD8+ cells was obtained from healthy donor samples. What the study reported, not specific to this receptor: Over 25 CD8+ CDR3 sequences were found in both patients and controls but appeared to be highly expressed in patients and within the immunodominant clones of the patients. Patients and healthy controls showed no significant difference in CD8+ Simpson's diversity (P=0.060).

From its cysteine to its phenylalanine, the CDR3 spans 14 amino acids. The entry retains the CDR3 DNA only, 42 bases that are in frame from base 1. CDR1 and CDR2 (DFQATT, SNEGSKA) derive from the germline V gene (reference sequence). V is pruned by 6 bases and J by 4 bases, leaving 8 bases of the junction without a gene match. Genomic DNA served as template for TCR beta VDJ combination and CDR3 sequence profiling. An Illumina HiSeq 2000 was the platform used for TCR repertoire sequencing. In the paper's pipeline: TRBV/TRBJ rearrangement plots, CDR3 size and DJ length profiles, and Simpson's diversity index were used to assess repertoires. The most abundant DNA sequence in the deep sequencing data was defined as the immunodominant clone. CDR3 amino acid sequences were screened for sharing across subjects and were compared with published repertoires and the VDJdb database. Through fastp at Q25 and MiXCR, TCRdb rebuilt clones from the public reads, retaining in-frame beta chains. CDR3 protein duplicates are merged, each entry listing the most common genes and DNA. TCRdb, not the original authors, processed these V and J calls. In all, the sample holds approximately 200,000 distinct CDR3 sequences, and 54% of those were seen once. About 17% of the sample is taken by the ten largest.

The study deep-sequenced TCR repertoires of sorted CD4+ and CD8+ blood T cells from severe aplastic anemia patients and healthy subjects. Ficoll-Paque density gradient centrifugation was used to isolate peripheral blood mononuclear cells. CD4+ and CD8+ T cells were sorted by FACS or magnetic beads before DNA extraction. This receptor was obtained from a human donor in good health, serving as a control. Sequenced: sorted CD4+, CD8+, or CD8+CD57+ T cells (not recorded which) from PBMCs. The chain was built from TRBV20-1 and TRBJ1-5; TRBD1 matches 8 bases in the middle. The DNA reads as follows: TGCAGTGCCCAGGCCGGGACAGGAAATCAGCCCCAGCATTTT. Its translation reads: CSAQAGTGNQPQHF.